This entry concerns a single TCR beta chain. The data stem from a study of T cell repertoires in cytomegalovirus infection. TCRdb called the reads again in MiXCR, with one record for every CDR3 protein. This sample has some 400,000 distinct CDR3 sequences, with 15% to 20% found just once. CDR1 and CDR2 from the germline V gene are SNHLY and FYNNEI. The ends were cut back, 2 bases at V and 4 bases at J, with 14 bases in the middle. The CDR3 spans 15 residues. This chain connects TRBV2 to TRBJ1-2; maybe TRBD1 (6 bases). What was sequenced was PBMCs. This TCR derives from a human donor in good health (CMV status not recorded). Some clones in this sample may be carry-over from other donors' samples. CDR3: CASSELGGASYGYTF. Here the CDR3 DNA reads TGTGCCAGCAGTGAATTAGGGGGGGCGTCCTATGGCTACACCTTC.